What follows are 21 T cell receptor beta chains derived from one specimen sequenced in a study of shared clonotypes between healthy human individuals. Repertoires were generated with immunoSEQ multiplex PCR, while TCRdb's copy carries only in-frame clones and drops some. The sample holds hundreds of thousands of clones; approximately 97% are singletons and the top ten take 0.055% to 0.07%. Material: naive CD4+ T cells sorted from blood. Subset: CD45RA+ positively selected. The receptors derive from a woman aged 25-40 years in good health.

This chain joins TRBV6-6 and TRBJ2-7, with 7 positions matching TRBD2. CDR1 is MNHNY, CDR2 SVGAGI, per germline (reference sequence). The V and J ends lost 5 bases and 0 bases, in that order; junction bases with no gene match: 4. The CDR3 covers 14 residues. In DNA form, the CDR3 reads TGTGCCAGCAGTACTAGCGTAAACTCCTACGAGCAGTACTTC. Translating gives CASSTSVNSYEQYF.

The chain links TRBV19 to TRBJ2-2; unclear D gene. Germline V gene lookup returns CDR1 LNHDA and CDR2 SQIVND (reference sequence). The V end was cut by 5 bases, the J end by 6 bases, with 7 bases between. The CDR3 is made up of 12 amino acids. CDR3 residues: CASSPPSGELFF. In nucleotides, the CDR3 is TGTGCCAGTAGTCCCCCTTCCGGGGAGCTGTTTTTT.

The CDR3 region is CASSLVLGSRDRANEQFF. Written as DNA, the CDR3 is TGTGCCAGCAGCTTAGTGCTGGGGTCTAGGGACAGGGCCAATGAGCAGTTCTTC. This chain uses TRBV7-2 with TRBJ2-1; 9 nucleotides line up with TRBD1. CDR1 is SGHTA, CDR2 FQGNSA, per germline. Germline trimming cut 1 base from V and 6 bases from J; bases unmatched to any gene: 13. The CDR3 has 18 amino acids.

The CDR3, as DNA: TGCGCCAGCAGCTTCGTAGGAATTGACGAGCAGTACTTC. This translates into CASSFVGIDEQYF. The chain recombines TRBV5-1 with TRBJ2-7; D gene unclear. Between the trimmed V and J ends, which lost 2 bases and 5 bases, there was a span of 11 bases. This CDR3 is built from 13 residues. In germline, CDR1 is SGHRS, CDR2 YFSETQ.

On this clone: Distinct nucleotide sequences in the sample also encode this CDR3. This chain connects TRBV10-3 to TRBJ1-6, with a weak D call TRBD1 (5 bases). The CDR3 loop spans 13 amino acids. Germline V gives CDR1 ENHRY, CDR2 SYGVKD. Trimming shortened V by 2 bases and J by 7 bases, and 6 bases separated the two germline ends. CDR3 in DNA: TGTGCCATCAGTGAGCGGGGGAATTCACCCCTCCACTTT. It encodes CAISERGNSPLHF.

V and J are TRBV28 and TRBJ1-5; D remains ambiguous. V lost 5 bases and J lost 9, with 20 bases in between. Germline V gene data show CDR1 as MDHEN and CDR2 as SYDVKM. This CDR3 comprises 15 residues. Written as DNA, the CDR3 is TGTGCCAGCAGTACCCGGACGGTGGTTTACCTGCCCCAGCATTTT. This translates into CASSTRTVVYLPQHF.

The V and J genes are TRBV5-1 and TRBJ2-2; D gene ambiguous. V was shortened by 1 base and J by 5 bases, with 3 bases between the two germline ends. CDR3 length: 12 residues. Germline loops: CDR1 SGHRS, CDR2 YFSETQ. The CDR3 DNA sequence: TGCGCCAGCAGCTTGACAACCGGGGAGCTGTTTTTT. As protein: CASSLTTGELFF.

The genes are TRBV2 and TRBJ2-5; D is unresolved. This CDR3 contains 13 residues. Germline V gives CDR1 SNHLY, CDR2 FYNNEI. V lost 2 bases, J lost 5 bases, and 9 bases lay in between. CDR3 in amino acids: CASSERARETQYF. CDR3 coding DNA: TGTGCCAGCAGTGAACGGGCCAGGGAGACCCAGTACTTC.

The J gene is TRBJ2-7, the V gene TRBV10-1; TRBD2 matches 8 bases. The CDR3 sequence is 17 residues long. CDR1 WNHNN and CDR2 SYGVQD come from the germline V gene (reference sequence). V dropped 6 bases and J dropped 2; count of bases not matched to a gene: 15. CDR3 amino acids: CASSDPTGTRQTYEQYF. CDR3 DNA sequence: TGCGCCAGCAGCGACCCCACCGGGACTAGACAAACCTACGAGCAGTACTTC.

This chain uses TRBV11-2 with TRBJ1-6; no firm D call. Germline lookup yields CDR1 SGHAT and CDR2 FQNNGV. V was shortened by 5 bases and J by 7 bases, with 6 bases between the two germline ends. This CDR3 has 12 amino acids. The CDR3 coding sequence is TGTGCCAGCAGCCCGGGGAATTCACCCCTCCACTTT. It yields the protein CASSPGNSPLHF.

CDR3 protein: CASSLGQGETYF. The CDR3 DNA follows: TGCGCCAGCAGCTTGGGACAGGGGGAAACGTACTTC. This rearrangement joins TRBV5-1 to TRBJ2-7, with 9 bases identical to TRBD1. V shed 0 bases and J 12 bases; nucleotides not matched to a gene: 4. Germline V lookup: CDR1 SGHRS, CDR2 YFSETQ. This CDR3 is 12 amino acids long.

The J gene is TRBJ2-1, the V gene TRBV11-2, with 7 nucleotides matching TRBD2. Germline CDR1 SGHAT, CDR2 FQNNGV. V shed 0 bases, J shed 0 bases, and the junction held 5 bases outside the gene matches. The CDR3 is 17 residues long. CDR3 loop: CASSLDAGVRSYNEQFF. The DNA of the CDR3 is TGTGCCAGCAGCTTAGATGCGGGGGTCCGCTCCTACAATGAGCAGTTCTTC.

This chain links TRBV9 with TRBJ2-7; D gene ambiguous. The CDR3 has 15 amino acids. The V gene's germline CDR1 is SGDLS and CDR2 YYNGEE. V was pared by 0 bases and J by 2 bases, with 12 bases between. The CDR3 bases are TGTGCCAGCAGCGTAGGGGCGGAAGCGACCTACGAGCAGTACTTC. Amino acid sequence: CASSVGAEATYEQYF.

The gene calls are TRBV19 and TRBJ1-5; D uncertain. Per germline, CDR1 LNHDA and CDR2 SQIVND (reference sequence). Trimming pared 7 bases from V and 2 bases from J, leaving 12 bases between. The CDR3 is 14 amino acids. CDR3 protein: CASMATRGNQPQHF. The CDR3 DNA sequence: TGTGCCAGTATGGCGACAAGAGGCAATCAGCCCCAGCATTTT.

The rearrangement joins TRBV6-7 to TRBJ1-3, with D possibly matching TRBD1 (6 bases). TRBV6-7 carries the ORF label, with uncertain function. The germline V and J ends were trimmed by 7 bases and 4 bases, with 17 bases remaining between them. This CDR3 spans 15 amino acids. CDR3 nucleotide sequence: TGTGCCAGCATCCGAGGGAGGGGGATCGGAAACACCATATATTTT. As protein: CASIRGRGIGNTIYF.

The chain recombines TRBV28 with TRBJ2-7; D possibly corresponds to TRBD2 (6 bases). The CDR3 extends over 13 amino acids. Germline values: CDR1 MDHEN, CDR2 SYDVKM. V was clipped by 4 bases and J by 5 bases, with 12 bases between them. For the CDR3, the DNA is TGTGCCAGCAGTTCTCGGGGACTGCACGAGCAGTACTTC. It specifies CASSSRGLHEQYF.

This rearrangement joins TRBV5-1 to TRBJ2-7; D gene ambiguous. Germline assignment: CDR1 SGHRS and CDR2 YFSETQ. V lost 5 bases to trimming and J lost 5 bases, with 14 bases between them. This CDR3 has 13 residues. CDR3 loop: CASRIFALDEQYF. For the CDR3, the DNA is TGCGCCAGCAGAATCTTCGCACTGGACGAGCAGTACTTC. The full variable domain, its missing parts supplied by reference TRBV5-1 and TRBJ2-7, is KAGVTQTPRYLIKTRGQQVTLSCSPISGHRSVSWYQQTPGQGLQFLFEYFSETQRNKGNFPGRFSGRQFSNSRSEMNVSTLELGDSALYLCASRIFALDEQYFGPGTRLTVT.

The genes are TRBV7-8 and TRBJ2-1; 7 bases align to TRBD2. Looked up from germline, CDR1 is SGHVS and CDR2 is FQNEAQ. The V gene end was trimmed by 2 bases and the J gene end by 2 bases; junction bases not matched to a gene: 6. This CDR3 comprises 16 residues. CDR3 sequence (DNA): TGTGCCAGCAGCTTAAGGCGGCTAGCGGCCTACAATGAGCAGTTCTTC. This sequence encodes CASSLRRLAAYNEQFF.

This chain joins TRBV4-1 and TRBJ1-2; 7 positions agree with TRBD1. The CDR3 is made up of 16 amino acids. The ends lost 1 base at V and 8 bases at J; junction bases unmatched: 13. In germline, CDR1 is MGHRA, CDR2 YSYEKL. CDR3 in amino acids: CASSQGAAQGPRGYTF. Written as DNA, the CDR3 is TGCGCCAGCAGCCAAGGAGCGGCACAGGGGCCACGGGGCTACACCTTC.

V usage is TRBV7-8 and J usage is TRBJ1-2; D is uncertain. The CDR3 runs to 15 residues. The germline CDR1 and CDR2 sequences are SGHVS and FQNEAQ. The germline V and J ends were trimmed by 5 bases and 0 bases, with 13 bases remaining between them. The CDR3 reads CASSKPPGTNYGYTF. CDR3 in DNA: TGTGCCAGCAGCAAGCCGCCAGGAACTAACTATGGCTACACCTTC.

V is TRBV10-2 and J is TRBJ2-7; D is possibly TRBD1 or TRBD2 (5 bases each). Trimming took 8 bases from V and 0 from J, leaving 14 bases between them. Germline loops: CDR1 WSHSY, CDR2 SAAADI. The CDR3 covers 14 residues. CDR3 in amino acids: CASGGKGGSYEQYF. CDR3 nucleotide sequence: TGCGCCAGCGGGGGTAAGGGCGGCTCCTACGAGCAGTACTTC.